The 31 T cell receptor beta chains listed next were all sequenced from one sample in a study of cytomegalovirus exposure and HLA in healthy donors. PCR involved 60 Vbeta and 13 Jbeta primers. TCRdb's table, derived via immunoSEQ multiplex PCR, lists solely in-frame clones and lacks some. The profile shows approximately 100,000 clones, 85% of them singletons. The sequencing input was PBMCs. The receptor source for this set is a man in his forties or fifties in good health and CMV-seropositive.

The CDR3 sequence: CASSRDFQETQYF. The CDR3 DNA follows: TGTGCCAGCAGCAGGGACTTCCAAGAGACCCAGTACTTC. The chain couples TRBV7-2 to TRBJ2-5; D perhaps matches TRBD2 (6 bases). Germline CDR1 reads SGHTA; CDR2 reads FQGNSA. There are 13 residues in the CDR3. Trimming cost V 5 bases and J 1 base, with 8 bases left between them.

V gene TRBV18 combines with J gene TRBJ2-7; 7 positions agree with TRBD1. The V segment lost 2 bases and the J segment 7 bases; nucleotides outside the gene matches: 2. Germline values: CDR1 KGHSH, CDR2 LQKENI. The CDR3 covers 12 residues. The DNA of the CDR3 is TGTGCCAGCTCACCATCAGGGGGTGAGCAGTACTTC. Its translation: CASSPSGGEQYF.

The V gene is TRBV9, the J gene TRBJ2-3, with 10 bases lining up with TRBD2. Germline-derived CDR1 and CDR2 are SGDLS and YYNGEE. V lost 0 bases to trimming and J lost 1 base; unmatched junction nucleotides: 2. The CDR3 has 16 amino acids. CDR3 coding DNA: TGTGCCAGCAGCGTAGGCCTAGCGGGGGGCACAGATACGCAGTATTTT. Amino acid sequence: CASSVGLAGGTDTQYF.

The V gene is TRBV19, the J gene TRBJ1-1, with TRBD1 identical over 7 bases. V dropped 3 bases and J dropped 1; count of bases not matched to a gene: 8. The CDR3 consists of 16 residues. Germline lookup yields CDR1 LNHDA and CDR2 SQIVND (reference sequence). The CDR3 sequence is CASSMIIAGGNTEAFF. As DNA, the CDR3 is TGTGCCAGTAGTATGATTATCGCAGGGGGGAACACTGAAGCTTTCTTT.

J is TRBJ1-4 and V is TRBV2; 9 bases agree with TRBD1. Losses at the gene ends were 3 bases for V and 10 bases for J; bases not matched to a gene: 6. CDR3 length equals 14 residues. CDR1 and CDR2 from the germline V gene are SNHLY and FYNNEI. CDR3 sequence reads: CASSDGTGIAKLFF. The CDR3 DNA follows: TGTGCCAGCAGTGACGGGACAGGGATCGCAAAACTGTTTTTT.

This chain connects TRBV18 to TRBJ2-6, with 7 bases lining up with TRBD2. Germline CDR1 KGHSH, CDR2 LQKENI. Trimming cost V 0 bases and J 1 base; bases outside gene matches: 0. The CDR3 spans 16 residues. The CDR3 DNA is TGTGCCAGCTCACCACCGGGGGGGTCTGGGGCCAACGTCCTGACTTTC. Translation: CASSPPGGSGANVLTF. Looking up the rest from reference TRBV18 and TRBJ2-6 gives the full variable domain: NAGVMQNPRHLVRRRGQEARLRCSPMKGHSHVYWYRQLPEEGLKFMVYLQKENIIDESGMPKERFSAEFPKEGPSILRIQQVVRGDSAAYFCASSPPGGSGANVLTFGAGSRLTVL.

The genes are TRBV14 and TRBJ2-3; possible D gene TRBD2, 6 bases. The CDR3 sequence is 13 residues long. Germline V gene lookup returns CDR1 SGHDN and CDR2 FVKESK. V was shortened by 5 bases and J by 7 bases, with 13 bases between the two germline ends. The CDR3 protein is CASSSRGRNTQYF. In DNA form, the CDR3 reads TGTGCCAGCAGCAGCCGGGGGAGAAATACGCAGTATTTT.

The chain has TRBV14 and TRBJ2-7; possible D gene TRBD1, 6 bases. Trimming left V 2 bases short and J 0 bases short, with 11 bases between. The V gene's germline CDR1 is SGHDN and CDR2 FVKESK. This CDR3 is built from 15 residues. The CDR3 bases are TGTGCCAGCAGCCAATGGCAGGGGAGCTCCTACGAGCAGTACTTC. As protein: CASSQWQGSSYEQYF.

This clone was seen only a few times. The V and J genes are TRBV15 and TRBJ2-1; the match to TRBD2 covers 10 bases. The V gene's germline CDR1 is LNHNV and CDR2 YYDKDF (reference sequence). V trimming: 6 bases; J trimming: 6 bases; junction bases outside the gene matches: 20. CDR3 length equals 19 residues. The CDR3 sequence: CATRPIGEGLAGVGNEQFF. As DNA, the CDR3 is TGTGCCACCAGGCCTATAGGGGAGGGTCTAGCGGGAGTAGGCAATGAGCAGTTCTTC.

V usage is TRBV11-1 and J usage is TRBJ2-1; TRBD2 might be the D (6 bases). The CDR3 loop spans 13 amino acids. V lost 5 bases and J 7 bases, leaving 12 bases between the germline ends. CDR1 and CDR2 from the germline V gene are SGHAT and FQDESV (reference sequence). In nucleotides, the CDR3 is TGTGCCAGCAGCCAGGGACTTCGGAATGAGCAGTTCTTC. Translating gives CASSQGLRNEQFF.

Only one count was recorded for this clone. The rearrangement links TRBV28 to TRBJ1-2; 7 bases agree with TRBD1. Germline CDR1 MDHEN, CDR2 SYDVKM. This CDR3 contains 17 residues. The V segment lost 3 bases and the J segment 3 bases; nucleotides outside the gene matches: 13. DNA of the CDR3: TGTGCCAGCAGTTTCGGCGGACAGGCAGGGGCCTACTATGGCTACACCTTC. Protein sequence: CASSFGGQAGAYYGYTF.

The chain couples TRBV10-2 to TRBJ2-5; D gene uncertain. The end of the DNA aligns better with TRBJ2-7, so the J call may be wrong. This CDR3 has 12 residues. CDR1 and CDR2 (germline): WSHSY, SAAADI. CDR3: CASSVLLYEQYF. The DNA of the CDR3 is TGCGCCAGCAGTGTCCTCCTCTACGAGCAGTACTTC.

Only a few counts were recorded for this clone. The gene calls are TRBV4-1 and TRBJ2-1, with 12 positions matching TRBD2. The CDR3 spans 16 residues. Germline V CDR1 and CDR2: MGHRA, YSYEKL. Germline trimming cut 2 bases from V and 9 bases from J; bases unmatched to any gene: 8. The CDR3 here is CASSQYGASGRAEQFF. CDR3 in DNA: TGCGCCAGCAGCCAATACGGGGCTAGCGGGAGGGCTGAGCAGTTCTTC.

The CDR3 coding sequence is TGTGCCAGCAGCTGGGGAAGGGACAGATGGAACGAGCAGTACTTC. It translates to CASSWGRDRWNEQYF. This rearrangement joins TRBV6-5 to TRBJ2-5; 7 bases line up with TRBD1. The better agreement between TRBJ2-7 and the DNA end casts doubt on the J call. This CDR3 spans 15 amino acids. Germline V lookup: CDR1 MNHEY, CDR2 SVGAGI.

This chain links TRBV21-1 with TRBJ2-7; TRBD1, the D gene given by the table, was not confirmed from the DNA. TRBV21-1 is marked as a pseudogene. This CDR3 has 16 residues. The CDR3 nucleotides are TGTGCCAGCAGCAAAGCGAGGGGACAGGCTACCTACGAGCAGTACTTC. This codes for CASSKARGQATYEQYF.

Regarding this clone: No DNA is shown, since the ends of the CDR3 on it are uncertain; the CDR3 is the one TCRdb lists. The CDR3 here is CASSLSVASGSGRPFF. The gene calls are TRBV5-5 and TRBJ2-1; the DNA was not compared with TRBD2, the D call given in the table. The CDR3 adds up to 16 amino acids, both ends counted. The germline CDR1 and CDR2 sequences are SGHKS and YYEKEE (reference sequence).

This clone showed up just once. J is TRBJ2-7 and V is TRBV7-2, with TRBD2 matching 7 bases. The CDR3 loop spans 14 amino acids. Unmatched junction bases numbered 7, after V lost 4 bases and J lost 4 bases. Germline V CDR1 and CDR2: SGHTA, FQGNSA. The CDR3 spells CASSSAGLPYEQYF. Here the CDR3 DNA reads TGTGCCAGCAGCTCCGCGGGACTACCTTACGAGCAGTACTTC.

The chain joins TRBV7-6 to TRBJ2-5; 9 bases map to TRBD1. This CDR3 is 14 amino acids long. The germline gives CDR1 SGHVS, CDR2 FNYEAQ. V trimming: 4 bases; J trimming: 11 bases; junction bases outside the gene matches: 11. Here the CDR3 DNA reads TGTGCCAGCAGCTACCCGGGACAGGGTCGGGAGCAGTACTTC. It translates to CASSYPGQGREQYF. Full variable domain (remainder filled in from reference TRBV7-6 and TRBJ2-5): GAGVSQSPRYKVTKRGQDVALRCDPISGHVSLYWYRQALGQGPEFLTYFNYEAQQDKSGLPNDRFSAERPEGSISTLTIQRTEQRDSAMYRCASSYPGQGREQYFGPGTRLLVL.

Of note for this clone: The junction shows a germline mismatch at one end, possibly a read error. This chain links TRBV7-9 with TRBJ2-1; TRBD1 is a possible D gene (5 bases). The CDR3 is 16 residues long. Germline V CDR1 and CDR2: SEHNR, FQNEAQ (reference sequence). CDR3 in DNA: TGTTCCAGCAGCACACAAAACAGGAACCCCTACAATGAGCAGTTCTTC. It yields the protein CSSSTQNRNPYNEQFF.

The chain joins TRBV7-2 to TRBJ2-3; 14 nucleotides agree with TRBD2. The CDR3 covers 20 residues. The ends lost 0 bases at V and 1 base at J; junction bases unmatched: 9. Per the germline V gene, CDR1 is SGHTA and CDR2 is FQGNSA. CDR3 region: CASSLAGAGTSGRGTDTQYF. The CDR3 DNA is TGTGCCAGCAGCTTAGCCGGGGCTGGGACTAGCGGGAGAGGCACAGATACGCAGTATTTT.

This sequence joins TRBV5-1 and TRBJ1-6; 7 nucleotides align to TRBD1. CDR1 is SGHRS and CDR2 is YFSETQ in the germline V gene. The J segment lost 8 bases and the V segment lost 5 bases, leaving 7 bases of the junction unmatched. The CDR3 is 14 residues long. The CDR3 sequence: CASREGAPDSPLHF. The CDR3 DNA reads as TGCGCCAGCAGAGAGGGGGCGCCGGATTCACCCCTCCACTTT.

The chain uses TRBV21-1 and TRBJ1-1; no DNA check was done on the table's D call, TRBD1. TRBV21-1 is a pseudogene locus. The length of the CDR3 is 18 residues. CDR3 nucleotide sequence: TGTGCCAGCAGCAAAAAACGATGGACAGGGGGCGGGGGGACTGAAGCTTTCTTT. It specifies CASSKKRWTGGGGTEAFF.

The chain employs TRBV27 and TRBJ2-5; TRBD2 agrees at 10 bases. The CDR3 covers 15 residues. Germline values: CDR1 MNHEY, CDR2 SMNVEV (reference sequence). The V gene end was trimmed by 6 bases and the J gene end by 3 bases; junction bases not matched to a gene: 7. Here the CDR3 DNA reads TGTGCCAGCAGACTAAGCGGGAGGGAAGAAGAGACCCAGTACTTC. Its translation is CASRLSGREEETQYF.

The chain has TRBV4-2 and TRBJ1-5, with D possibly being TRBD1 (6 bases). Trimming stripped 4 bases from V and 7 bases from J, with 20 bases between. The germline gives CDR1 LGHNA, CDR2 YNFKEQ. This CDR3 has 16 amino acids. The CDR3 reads CASSLPGQSSWQPQHF. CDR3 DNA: TGTGCCAGCAGCCTTCCTGGACAGTCCTCCTGGCAGCCCCAGCATTTT.

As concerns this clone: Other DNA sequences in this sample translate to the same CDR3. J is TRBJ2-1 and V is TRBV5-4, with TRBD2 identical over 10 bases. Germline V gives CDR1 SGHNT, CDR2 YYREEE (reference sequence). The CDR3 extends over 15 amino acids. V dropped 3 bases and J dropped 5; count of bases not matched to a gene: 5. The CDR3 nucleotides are TGTGCCAGCAGCTCCGGACTAGCGGTTAACAATGAGCAGTTCTTC. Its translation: CASSSGLAVNNEQFF.

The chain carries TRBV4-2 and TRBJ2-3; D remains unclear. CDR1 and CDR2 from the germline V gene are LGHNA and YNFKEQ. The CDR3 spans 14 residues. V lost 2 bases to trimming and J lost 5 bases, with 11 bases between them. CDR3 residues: CASSQPSPGDTQYF. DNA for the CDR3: TGTGCCAGCAGCCAACCATCCCCCGGAGATACGCAGTATTTT.

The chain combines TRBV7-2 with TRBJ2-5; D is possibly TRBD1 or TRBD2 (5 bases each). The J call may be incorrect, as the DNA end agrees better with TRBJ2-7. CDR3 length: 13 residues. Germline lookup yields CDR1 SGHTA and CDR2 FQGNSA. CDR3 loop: CASSFMGAYEQYF. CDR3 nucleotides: TGTGCCAGCAGCTTTATGGGGGCCTACGAGCAGTACTTC.

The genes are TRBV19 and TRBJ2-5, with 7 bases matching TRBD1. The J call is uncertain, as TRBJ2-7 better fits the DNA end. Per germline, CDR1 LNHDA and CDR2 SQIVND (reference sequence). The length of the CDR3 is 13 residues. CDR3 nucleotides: TGTGCCAGTAGTACAGTGACAGGGTACGAGCAGTACTTC. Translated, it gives CASSTVTGYEQYF.

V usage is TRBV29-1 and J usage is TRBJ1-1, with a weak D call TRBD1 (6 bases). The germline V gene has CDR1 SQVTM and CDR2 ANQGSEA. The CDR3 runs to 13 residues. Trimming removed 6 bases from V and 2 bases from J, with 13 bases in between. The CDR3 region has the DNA TGCAGCGTCGGAAAGGGGACAAACACTGAAGCTTTCTTT. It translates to CSVGKGTNTEAFF.

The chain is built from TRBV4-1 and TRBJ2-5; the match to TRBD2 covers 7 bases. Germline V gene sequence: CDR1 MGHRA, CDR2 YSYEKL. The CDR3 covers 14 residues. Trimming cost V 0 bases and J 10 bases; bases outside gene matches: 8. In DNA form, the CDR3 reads TGCGCCAGCAGCCAAGATCCGCGGGGGAGGGACCAGTACTTC. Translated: CASSQDPRGRDQYF.

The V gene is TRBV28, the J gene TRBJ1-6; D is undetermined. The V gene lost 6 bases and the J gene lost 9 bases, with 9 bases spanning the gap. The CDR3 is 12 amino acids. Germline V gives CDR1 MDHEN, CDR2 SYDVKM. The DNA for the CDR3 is TGTGCCAGCAGGAGGGCACCTTCACCCCTCCACTTT. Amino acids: CASRRAPSPLHF.